Listed here is a single T cell receptor (beta chain). Its antigen remains unknown. This sample is part of a study of T cell repertoires in cytomegalovirus infection. General study results and limits: Within the response measured ex vivo, HLA-C-restricted CMV-specific TCR beta clonotypes were dominant.

TCRdb fed the reads into MiXCR, producing one record per CDR3 protein. The sample includes around 550,000 distinct CDR3 sequences, roughly 29% of them seen just once. This CDR3 is 17 amino acids long. Trimming at V came to 4 bases and at J to 4 bases, leaving 12 bases not matched to a gene. Germline CDR1 reads MNHEY; CDR2 reads SVGEGT. The source is a human donor in good health (CMV status not recorded). Some clones in this sample may be carry-over from other donors' samples. The sample was PBMCs. The chain is built from TRBV6-2 or TRBV6-3 and TRBJ2-7; 11 bases align to TRBD2. CDR3 amino acids: CASSSHSSGRAGYEQYF. The CDR3 nucleotides read TGTGCCAGCAGTTCTCATAGTAGCGGGAGGGCCGGATACGAGCAGTACTTC.